This T cell receptor (beta chain) was sequenced in a study of shared clonotypes between healthy human individuals (dated by TCRdb to 2020 to 2021). As for the study more broadly: A few men and two women, aged 18 to 49 years, made up the cohort. Per donor, three plates each were used for CD4 naive and CD4 memory, two for CD8 naive, and one for CD8 memory. Blood TCR repertoires of roughly five healthy adults were deeply sequenced to estimate repertoire size and the extent of clonotype sharing between individuals. To increase sequencing depth and limit assay-specific biases, different laboratories used diverse techniques to prepare libraries and sequence TCR repertoires. Leukapheresis yielded between about 0.9 and 8.9 billion PBMCs per donor. Results the study describes overall, beyond this receptor: Approximately 5% of naive CD4, 3.5% of naive CD8, 2.3% of memory CD4, and about 0.4% of memory CD8 clonotypes were shared across several donors. Larger estimated clonotype richness was generally found for naive subsets than for memory subsets. Only blood was sampled, and tissue TCR repertoires likely differ from those in blood. Pairwise subsampling indicated that sequencing depth was expected to affect the degree of clonotype sharing among donors. Even with the large sequencing depth, rarefaction of the sorted-subset datasets indicated that sequencing was incomplete. Compared with non-shared clonotypes, the clonotypes found in all four sorted-subset donors had higher generation probabilities. Because the study included only a small number of donors, the genetic and exposure-history diversity represented was limited.

The donors were healthy, HIV-negative adults with no recently reported acute infections or vaccinations. All donors were Caucasian adults living in Nashville, Tennessee, USA. CD4+ T cells were enriched by magnetic negative selection; naive cells were then positively selected on CD45RA, and the negative fraction formed the memory subset. Blood was collected by leukapheresis, and PBMCs were isolated by Ficoll-Histopaque density gradient centrifugation and then cryopreserved in liquid nitrogen vapor phase. Analytical flow cytometry was used to check the purity and quantity of every magnetically sorted T cell population. Each sorted fraction had its genomic DNA isolated and then quantified by UV absorbance on a Nanodrop 2000c. Using the deep immunoSEQ assay, multiplex PCR amplified TCR CDR3 regions from genomic DNA. For each cell subset, the extracted genomic DNA was distributed evenly across all wells of several immunoSEQ 96-well plates, and each plate served as one replicate. For sorted subsets, roughly 0.2 ug genomic DNA, equal to about 30,000 T cell genomes, was loaded into each replicate PCR. Purified libraries were measured with a Qubit 3.0 fluorometer, size-checked on a Bioanalyzer 2100, and measured again with the KAPA Library Quantification kit. Each immunoSEQ 96-well plate was sequenced on its own single-read 150-cycle Illumina NextSeq 550 flow cell. In the original analysis: Because only junctional sequences without quality scores were contained in the immunoSEQ output, filtering matching that applied to full-length reads could not be performed. To assign V/J genes and CDR3, sequences were annotated using PyIR, a Python wrapper for IgBLAST v1.9, with IMGT germline references. Any read was removed if the V/J assignment was weak (E-value above 1e-6), the CDR3 was missing, or the read contained stop codons, out-of-frame junctions, or ambiguous translated residues. A V3J clonotype was defined by an identical inferred V gene, J gene, and CDR3 amino acid sequence. Percentage overlap between repertoires was calculated by dividing the number of shared unique clonotypes by the size of the smaller repertoire. RTK rarefaction, the Chao1 estimator, and Recon v2.1 estimates of unobserved clonotypes were used to assess repertoire richness. OLGA was used to compute generation probabilities for all TCRbeta clonotypes that the gDNA method yielded from a handful of donors. TCRdb stores this immuneACCESS table with in-frame sequences only. Part of the clones is absent; in the studies checked, under half of the shortfall reflects unresolved V genes, and no reason is known for the rest. Clone size and the V and J calls come from that table; the DNA yielded D and trimming. For this sample there are some 2,500,000 clones; under 95% appear just once. The ten largest clonotypes hold about 0.41% of the sample.

In its sample, this clone was seen a few times. Its antigen remains undetermined. No clone much larger than this one lies a single base away; base qualities are absent. V is clipped by 2 bases and J by 1 base, and the sequence between their germline boundaries is 8 bases long. CDR1 and CDR2, per the germline V gene, are SGHTA and FQGTGA. The CDR3 numbers 14 residues from cysteine through phenylalanine. Only the CDR3 DNA is retained, 42 bases long and in frame from the first base. This sequence was found in a man between 18 and 35 years old in good health. Some clones in this sample may be carry-over from other donors' samples. The specimen sequenced was naive CD4+ T cells from PBMCs. Reading the label with the study, this specimen's cell subset or site is: CD45RA+ positively selected. The sequence joins TRBV7-3 to TRBJ1-1; the D gene lacks a confident call. The DNA sequence is as follows: TGTGCCAGCAGCTTATCACGCGAGAACACTGAAGCTTTCTTT. The encoded protein is CASSLSRENTEAFF.